One T cell receptor (beta chain) is described in this entry. No antigen is known for it. This record belongs to a study of T-cell memory formation after mild COVID-19. Study at large: TCR clustering was largely donor specific.

Regarding the study as a whole: Contracting clones localized mainly to CM and EM when CD4+ and mainly to EMRA when CD8+.

Each CDR3 protein is one row after TCRdb ran MiXCR on the 5' RACE reads. Among fewer than 250,000 distinct CDR3 sequences, approximately 20% were seen once, and the ten largest hold roughly 2.4%. Material for sequencing was PBMCs or a T cell subset sorted from them (not recorded which). The clonotype originates from an adult woman who had mild COVID-19 (a few samples of this study predate the infection). Cell type and time point are not known.

The CDR3 reads CSVRSPSGSIVHEQFF. Here the CDR3 DNA reads TGCAGTGTCCGAAGCCCTAGCGGGAGTATCGTTCATGAGCAGTTCTTC. This chain connects TRBV20-1 to TRBJ2-1; 10 bases line up with TRBD2. J lost 8 bases, V lost 7 bases, and 17 bases had no gene match. The CDR3 length is 16 residues. Germline V gene sequence: CDR1 DFQATT, CDR2 SNEGSKA (reference sequence).